Each of the 21 T cell receptor beta chains below was sequenced from the same sample in a study of OX40 agonist ivuxolimab in advanced cancers. Sequencing was performed with immunoSEQ multiplex PCR; in TCRdb, only in-frame clones are kept and a portion is missing. The table lists 75,000 to 90,000 clones, about 90% of them singletons. Sequencing was performed on CD4+ or CD8+ T cells sorted from blood, taken in a trial of the OX40 agonist ivuxolimab. The receptors originated from an adult with an advanced solid tumor such as melanoma, head and neck, liver or kidney cancer.

The chain has TRBV6-5 and TRBJ2-7; 13 bases match TRBD2. With 6 bases clipped from V and 4 bases from J, the junction kept 6 bases outside the gene matches. This CDR3 has 15 amino acids. CDR1 and CDR2 from the germline V gene are MNHEY and SVGAGI. The CDR3: CASRAGTSGEYEQYF. The DNA for the CDR3 is TGTGCCAGCAGGGCCGGGACTAGCGGGGAATACGAGCAGTACTTC.

This clone was recorded only once. This chain links TRBV6-1 with TRBJ2-7, with 10 bases matching TRBD1. The germline V gene has CDR1 MNHNS and CDR2 SASEGT. This CDR3 region has 11 residues. Losses at the gene ends were 6 bases for V and 13 bases for J; bases not matched to a gene: 6. CDR3 region: CASSRQGAIYF. Here the CDR3 DNA reads TGTGCCAGCAGCAGACAGGGGGCGATTTACTTC.

A single count supports this clone. Written as DNA, the CDR3 is TGTGCCAGCAGCCGTCGCCGGGACACATCCTACGAGCAGTACTTC. Translation gives CASSRRRDTSYEQYF. This rearrangement joins TRBV2 to TRBJ2-7; TRBD1 is a possible D gene (6 bases). This CDR3 region has 15 residues. Trimming took off 6 bases at V and 1 base at J, with 16 bases between the two ends. The germline CDR1 and CDR2 sequences are SNHLY and FYNNEI.

The genes are TRBV7-8 and TRBJ1-5; D gene uncertain. Germline CDR1 SGHVS, CDR2 FQNEAQ. The CDR3 spans 15 residues. With 4 bases removed from V and 3 bases from J, the gap between germline ends came to 13 bases. The CDR3 protein is CASSSERANNQPQHF. Here the CDR3 DNA reads TGTGCCAGCAGCTCCGAAAGGGCAAACAATCAGCCCCAGCATTTT.

The CDR3 nucleotides read TGTGCCAGCAGTGAAGGCCCACTCAGGGATGCGGAGCTGAACACCATATATTTT. Amino acid sequence: CASSEGPLRDAELNTIYF. The chain has TRBV25-1 and TRBJ1-3; tentatively, D is TRBD1 (5 bases). V was shortened by 2 bases and J by 7 bases, with 24 bases between the two germline ends. The CDR3 is made up of 18 amino acids. The germline CDR1 and CDR2 sequences are MGHDK and SYGVNS.

This chain uses TRBV28 with TRBJ2-5; 7 bases map to TRBD1. The CDR3 has 15 residues. The germline gives CDR1 MDHEN, CDR2 SYDVKM. V lost 5 bases to trimming and J lost 2 bases; unmatched junction nucleotides: 8. The CDR3 sequence is CASSPRDRQQETQYF. CDR3 nucleotides: TGTGCCAGCAGTCCCAGGGACAGACAGCAAGAGACCCAGTACTTC. The full variable domain, in which reference TRBV28 and TRBJ2-5 provide the parts outside the CDR3, is DVKVTQSSRYLVKRTGEKVFLECVQDMDHENMFWYRQDPGLGLRLIYFSYDVKMKEKGDIPEGYSVSREKKERFSLILESASTNQTSMYLCASSPRDRQQETQYFGPGTRLLVL.

DNA of the CDR3: TGCGCCAGCAGTCGACTAGCCAGCCCTGAAGAGACCCAGTACTTC. Its translation: CASSRLASPEETQYF. The chain links TRBV10-1 to TRBJ2-5, with 7 bases matching TRBD2. The V gene's germline CDR1 is WNHNN and CDR2 SYGVQD (reference sequence). This CDR3 spans 15 amino acids. The V segment lost 5 bases and the J segment 3 bases; nucleotides outside the gene matches: 9.

This chain connects TRBV5-1 to TRBJ2-6; no firm D call. The germline gives CDR1 SGHRS, CDR2 YFSETQ. This CDR3 has 18 residues. Between the trimmed V and J ends, which lost 4 bases and 4 bases, there was a span of 21 bases. The CDR3 coding sequence is TGCGCCAGCAGCCAACTCCCCCCGGTGGGGTACGGGGCCAACGTCCTGACTTTC. Translating gives CASSQLPPVGYGANVLTF.

The chain employs TRBV5-1 and TRBJ1-3; D unresolved. Looked up from germline, CDR1 is SGHRS and CDR2 is YFSETQ. Trimming removed 2 bases from V and 3 bases from J, with 12 bases in between. This CDR3 spans 15 amino acids. CDR3 sequence reads: CASSLGWNHGNTIYF. The CDR3 DNA is TGCGCCAGCAGCTTAGGGTGGAATCATGGAAACACCATATATTTT.

This clone was observed once. The V call is TRBV5-6, the J call TRBJ1-3; D is undetermined. CDR3 size: 14 residues. V shed 0 bases and J shed 0 bases, with 4 bases lying between them. Germline V lookup: CDR1 SGHDT, CDR2 YYEEEE. In DNA, the CDR3 is TGTGCCAGCAGCTTGGAAGTCTCTGGAAACACCATATATTTT. As protein: CASSLEVSGNTIYF. Looking up the rest from reference TRBV5-6 and TRBJ1-3 gives the full variable domain: DAGVTQSPTHLIKTRGQQVTLRCSPKSGHDTVSWYQQALGQGPQFIFQYYEEEERQRGNFPDRFSGHQFPNYSSELNVNALLLGDSALYLCASSLEVSGNTIYFGEGSWLTVV.

This chain joins TRBV6-5 and TRBJ2-1; D is tentatively TRBD1 or TRBD2 (5 bases each). The V gene's germline CDR1 is MNHEY and CDR2 SVGAGI. Deletions cut 4 bases from V and 0 bases from J, with 13 bases between. The CDR3 loop spans 16 amino acids. The CDR3 region has the DNA TGTGCCAGCAGTTCCCAGGGAGCATCCTCCTACAATGAGCAGTTCTTC. Its translation: CASSSQGASSYNEQFF.

The chain links TRBV28 to TRBJ1-1; possible D gene TRBD1, 6 bases. The CDR3 totals 15 residues. Germline loops: CDR1 MDHEN, CDR2 SYDVKM. The V end was cut by 5 bases, the J end by 8 bases, with 21 bases between. Here the CDR3 reads CASSPFLGTTDEAFF. The DNA of the CDR3 is TGTGCCAGCAGTCCCTTTCTCGGGACAACCGACGAAGCTTTCTTT.

The genes are TRBV10-3 and TRBJ2-5, with a weak D call TRBD1 (6 bases). The CDR3 is 12 amino acids. V was cut by 10 bases and J by 5 bases, with 14 bases left in between. The V gene's germline CDR1 is ENHRY and CDR2 SYGVKD. This CDR3 reads CATSPQGETQYF. The CDR3 DNA reads as TGTGCCACTTCACCACAGGGCGAGACCCAGTACTTC.

The chain is built from TRBV19 and TRBJ2-2, with 11 bases that match TRBD1. This CDR3 contains 15 residues. The junction had 8 bases not matched to a gene; V was cut back by 7 bases and J by 7 bases. Germline V lookup: CDR1 LNHDA, CDR2 SQIVND (reference sequence). The CDR3 DNA reads as TGTGCCAGTACCCCGGGACAGGGGGAGGGCGGGGAGCTGTTTTTT. Translation: CASTPGQGEGGELFF.

The genes are TRBV29-1 and TRBJ1-1; 8 bases agree with TRBD1. With V trimmed by 7 bases and J by 0 bases, 4 bases remained unmatched. Germline V gene lookup returns CDR1 SQVTM and CDR2 ANQGSEA. The CDR3 is 13 amino acids. This chain's CDR3 is CSADRGMNTEAFF. CDR3 coding DNA: TGCAGCGCTGACAGGGGAATGAACACTGAAGCTTTCTTT.

On this clone itself: This specimen includes other DNA sequences encoding the same CDR3. The V and J genes are TRBV5-1 and TRBJ1-1; TRBD1 is a possible D gene (5 bases). Trimming shortened V by 0 bases and J by 2 bases, and 8 bases separated the two germline ends. The CDR3 length is 14 residues. Germline V gene sequence: CDR1 SGHRS, CDR2 YFSETQ. DNA of the CDR3: TGCGCCAGCAGCTTGGGGGGACTTAACACTGAAGCTTTCTTT. Translated, it gives CASSLGGLNTEAFF.

This chain links TRBV4-1 with TRBJ1-5, with 10 bases lining up with TRBD1. CDR3 length equals 17 residues. CDR1 and CDR2 from the germline V gene are MGHRA and YSYEKL. V lost 1 base to trimming and J lost 5 bases; unmatched junction nucleotides: 8. The CDR3 is CASSQAPGTGEDQPQHF. In DNA, the CDR3 is TGCGCCAGCAGCCAAGCCCCCGGGACAGGGGAAGATCAGCCCCAGCATTTT.

This sequence joins TRBV5-1 and TRBJ1-1, with D maybe TRBD1 (6 bases). Germline-derived CDR1 and CDR2 are SGHRS and YFSETQ. The CDR3 is 13 amino acids. Trimming took off 7 bases at V and 0 bases at J, with 10 bases between the two ends. CDR3 sequence reads: CASGGQLNTEAFF. The CDR3, as DNA: TGCGCCAGCGGGGGCCAGCTGAACACTGAAGCTTTCTTT.

The chain links TRBV7-9 to TRBJ2-7; a possible D gene is TRBD1 (6 bases). CDR1 and CDR2 from the germline V gene are SEHNR and FQNEAQ (reference sequence). With 4 bases removed from V and 2 bases from J, the gap between germline ends came to 21 bases. This CDR3 comprises 17 residues. In DNA, the CDR3 is TGTGCCAGCAGCTCGTCATACAGGGTAAGAGAACCCTACGAGCAGTACTTC. It yields the protein CASSSSYRVREPYEQYF. The variable domain in full, with the rest retrieved from reference TRBV7-9 and TRBJ2-7, is DTGVSQNPRHKITKRGQNVTFRCDPISEHNRLYWYRQTLGQGPEFLTYFQNEAQLEKSRLLSDRFSAERPKGSFSTLEIQRTEQGDSAMYLCASSSSYRVREPYEQYFGPGTRLTVT.

This chain connects TRBV5-1 to TRBJ2-3; 9 positions agree with TRBD2. The junction had 4 bases not matched to a gene; V was cut back by 4 bases and J by 4 bases. Germline CDR1 SGHRS, CDR2 YFSETQ. This CDR3 contains 14 residues. CDR3 sequence: CASSPTSGADTQYF. In DNA form, the CDR3 reads TGCGCCAGCAGCCCGACTAGCGGCGCAGATACGCAGTATTTT.

V and J are TRBV27 and TRBJ1-1, with 10 nucleotides matching TRBD1. Unmatched junction bases numbered 5, after V lost 5 bases and J lost 5 bases. Looked up from germline, CDR1 is MNHEY and CDR2 is SMNVEV (reference sequence). The CDR3 runs 14 residues. CDR3 nucleotide sequence: TGTGCCAGCAGTGACAGGGGGCCCAGGACTGAAGCTTTCTTT. This sequence encodes CASSDRGPRTEAFF.